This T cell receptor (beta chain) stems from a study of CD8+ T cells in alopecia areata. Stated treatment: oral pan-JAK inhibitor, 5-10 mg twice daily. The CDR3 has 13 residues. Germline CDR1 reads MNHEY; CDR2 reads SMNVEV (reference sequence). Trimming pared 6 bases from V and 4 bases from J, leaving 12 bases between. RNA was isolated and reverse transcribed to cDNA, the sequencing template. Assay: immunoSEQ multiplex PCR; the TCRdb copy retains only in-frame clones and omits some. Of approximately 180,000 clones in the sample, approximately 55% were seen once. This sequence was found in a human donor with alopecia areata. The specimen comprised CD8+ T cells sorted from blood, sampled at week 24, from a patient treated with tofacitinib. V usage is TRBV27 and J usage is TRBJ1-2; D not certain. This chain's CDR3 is CASRPAGIYGYTF. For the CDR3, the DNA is TGTGCCAGCAGGCCCGCCGGGATCTATGGCTACACCTTC.